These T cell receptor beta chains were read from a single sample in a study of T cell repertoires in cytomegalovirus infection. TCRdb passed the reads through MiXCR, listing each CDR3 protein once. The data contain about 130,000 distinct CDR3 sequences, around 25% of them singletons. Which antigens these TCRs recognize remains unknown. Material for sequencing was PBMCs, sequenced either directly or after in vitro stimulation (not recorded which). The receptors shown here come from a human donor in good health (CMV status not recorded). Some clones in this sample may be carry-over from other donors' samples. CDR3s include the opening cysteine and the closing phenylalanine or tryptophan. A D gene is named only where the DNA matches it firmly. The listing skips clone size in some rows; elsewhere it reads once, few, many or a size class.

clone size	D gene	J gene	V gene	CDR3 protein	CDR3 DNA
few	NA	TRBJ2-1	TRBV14	CASSQEGGDRFYNEQFF	TGTGCCAGCAGCCAAGAAGGCGGAGATCGGTTTTACAATGAGCAGTTCTTC
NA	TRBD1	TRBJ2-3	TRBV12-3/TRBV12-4	CASRTGTGRDTQYF	TGTGCCAGCAGGACCGGGACAGGGCGAGATACGCAGTATTTT
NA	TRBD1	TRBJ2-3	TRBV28	CASSLPGQEKYF	TGTGCCAGCAGCCTGCCGGGACAGGAGAAGTATTTT
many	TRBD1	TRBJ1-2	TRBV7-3	CASSPGQGNDGYTF	TGTGCCAGCAGCCCTGGACAGGGGAACGATGGCTACACCTTC
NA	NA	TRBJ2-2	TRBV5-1	CASSRTVTGELFF	TGCGCCAGCAGCCGGACAGTCACCGGGGAGCTGTTTTTT
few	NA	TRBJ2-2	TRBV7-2	CASTGRTRIGELFF	TGTGCCAGCACCGGAAGGACCCGCATAGGGGAGCTGTTTTTT
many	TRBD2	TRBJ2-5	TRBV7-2	CASSHWGGPRQETQYF	TGTGCCAGCAGCCACTGGGGGGGTCCCCGGCAAGAGACCCAGTACTTC
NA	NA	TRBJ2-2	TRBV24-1	CATSDLSLRRGELFF	TGTGCCACCAGTGATTTAAGTCTCCGACGGGGGGAGCTGTTTTTT
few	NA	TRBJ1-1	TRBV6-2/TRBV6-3	CASSYDIPLNTEAFF	TGTGCCAGCAGTTACGACATTCCGCTGAACACTGAAGCTTTCTTT
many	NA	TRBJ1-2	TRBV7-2	CASSFMEGYTF	TGTGCCAGCAGCTTCATGGAGGGCTACACCTTC
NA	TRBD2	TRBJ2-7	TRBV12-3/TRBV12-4	CASSLVLAGGPVYEQYF	TGTGCCAGCAGTTTAGTGTTGGCGGGAGGGCCAGTGTACGAGCAGTACTTC
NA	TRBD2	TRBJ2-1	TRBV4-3	CASSQDWASGRYEQFF	TGCGCCAGCAGCCAAGATTGGGCTAGCGGGAGGTATGAGCAGTTCTTC
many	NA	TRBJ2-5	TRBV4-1	CASSQEEDGRETQYF	TGCGCCAGCAGCCAAGAAGAGGATGGAAGGGAGACCCAGTACTTC
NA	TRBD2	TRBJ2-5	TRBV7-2	CASSSRPGTSGSGETQYF	TGTGCCAGCAGTTCACGTCCCGGGACTAGCGGGAGTGGAGAGACCCAGTACTTC
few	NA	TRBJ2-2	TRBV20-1	CSARVASTGTGELFF	TGCAGTGCTAGAGTGGCCTCTACGGGGACCGGGGAGCTGTTTTTT
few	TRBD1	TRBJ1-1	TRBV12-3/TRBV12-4	CASSQGQTNTEAFF	TGTGCCAGCAGCCAGGGACAGACGAACACTGAAGCTTTCTTT
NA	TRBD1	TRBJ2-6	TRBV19	CASSNHMDRGDNVLTF	TGTGCCAGTAGTAATCATATGGACAGGGGTGACAACGTCCTGACTTTC
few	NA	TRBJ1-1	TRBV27	CASSLSWGDTEAFF	TGTGCCAGCAGTTTATCATGGGGGGACACTGAAGCTTTCTTT
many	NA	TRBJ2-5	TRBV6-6	CASSYLGQLQETQYF	TGTGCCAGCAGTTACCTTGGACAGCTGCAAGAGACCCAGTACTTC
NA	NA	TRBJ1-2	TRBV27	CASTEIGYTF	TGTGCCAGCACCGAGATTGGCTACACCTTC
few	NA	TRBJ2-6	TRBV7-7	CASSPGPSGANVLTF	TGTGCTAGCAGCCCAGGGCCCTCTGGGGCCAACGTCCTGACTTTC
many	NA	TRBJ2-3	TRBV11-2	CASSYGGTDTQYF	TGTGCCAGCAGCTACGGGGGCACAGATACGCAGTATTTT
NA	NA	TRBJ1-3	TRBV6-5	CASSYFTESGNTIYF	TGTGCCAGCAGTTACTTTACAGAATCTGGAAACACCATATATTTT
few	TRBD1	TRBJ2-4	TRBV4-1	CASSQERQGPNIQYF	TGCGCCAGCAGCCAAGAGAGACAGGGCCCCAACATTCAGTACTTC
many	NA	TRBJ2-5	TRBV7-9	CASSSEETQYF	TGTGCCAGCAGCTCAGAAGAGACCCAGTACTTC
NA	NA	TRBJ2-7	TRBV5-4	CASSLGQYEQYF	TGTGCCAGCAGCTTGGGACAATACGAGCAGTACTTC
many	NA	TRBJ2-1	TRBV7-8	CASSLAINEQFF	TGTGCCAGCAGCTTAGCAATAAATGAGCAGTTCTTC
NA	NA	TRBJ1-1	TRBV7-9	CASSLDRAEAFF	TGTGCCAGCAGCTTAGACCGGGCTGAAGCTTTCTTT
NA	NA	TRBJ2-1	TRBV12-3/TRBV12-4	CASSLSAPRQFF	TGTGCCAGCAGCCTATCGGCTCCTCGGCAGTTCTTC
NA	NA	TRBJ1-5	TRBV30	CAWRSGGGNSNQPQHF	TGTGCCTGGAGATCCGGCGGGGGCAACAGCAATCAGCCCCAGCATTTT
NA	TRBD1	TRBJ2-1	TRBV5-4	CASSSGQGYSRTSKEQFF	TGTGCCAGCAGCTCGGGACAGGGCTACAGTAGAACGTCCAAAGAGCAGTTCTTC
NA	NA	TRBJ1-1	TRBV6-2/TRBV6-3	CASSYSRENTEAFF	TGTGCCAGCAGTTACTCCCGGGAAAACACTGAAGCTTTCTTT
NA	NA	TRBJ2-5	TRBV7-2	CASSLTGSSETQYF	TGTGCCAGCAGCTTAACCGGGAGCTCGGAGACCCAGTACTTC
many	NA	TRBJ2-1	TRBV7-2	CASSLERRNEQFF	TGTGCCAGCAGCTTAGAGCGCCGCAATGAGCAGTTCTTC
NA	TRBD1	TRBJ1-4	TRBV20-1	CSARRGTGDEKLFF	TGCAGTGCTAGGAGGGGGACAGGGGACGAAAAACTGTTTTTT
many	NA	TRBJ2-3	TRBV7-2	CASSHRDSYTDTQYF	TGTGCCAGCAGCCACCGGGACTCATACACAGATACGCAGTATTTT
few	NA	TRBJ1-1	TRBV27	CASRLNTEAFF	TGTGCCAGCAGGTTGAACACTGAAGCTTTCTTT
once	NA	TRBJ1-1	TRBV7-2	CASSFQENTEAFF	TGTGCCAGCAGCTTTCAAGAAAACACTGAAGCTTTCTTT
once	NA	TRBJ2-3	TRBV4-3	CASSQSSYDTQYF	TGCGCCAGCAGCCAAAGCAGCTACGATACGCAGTATTTT
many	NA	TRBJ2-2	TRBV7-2	CASSLSSRGTGELFF	TGTGCCAGCAGCCTAAGCTCGCGCGGCACCGGGGAGCTGTTTTTT
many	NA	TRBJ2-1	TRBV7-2	CASSLEVSLPGNEQFF	TGTGCCAGCAGCTTAGAAGTATCGCTACCTGGCAATGAGCAGTTCTTC
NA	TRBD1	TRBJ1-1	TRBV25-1	CASRDRGSNTEAFF	TGTGCCAGCAGAGACAGGGGATCGAACACTGAAGCTTTCTTT
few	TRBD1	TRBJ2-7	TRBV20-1	CSAPGQGLYEQYF	TGCAGTGCTCCAGGACAGGGGCTGTACGAGCAGTACTTC
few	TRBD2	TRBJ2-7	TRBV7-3	CASSLTPGLQPYEQYF	TGTGCCAGCAGCTTAACGCCGGGACTACAACCCTACGAGCAGTACTTC
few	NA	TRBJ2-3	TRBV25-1	CASSESRFTDTQYF	TGTGCCAGCAGTGAATCTCGGTTCACAGATACGCAGTATTTT
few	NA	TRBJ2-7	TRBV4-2	CASSPAEPSEQYF	TGTGCCAGCAGCCCGGCAGAGCCCTCCGAGCAGTACTTC
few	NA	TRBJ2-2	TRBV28	CASSSAGRGNTGELFF	TGTGCCAGCAGTTCCGCCGGGCGGGGGAACACCGGGGAGCTGTTTTTT
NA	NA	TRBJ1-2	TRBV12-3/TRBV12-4	CASSPGSYGYTF	TGTGCCAGCAGCCCAGGGTCCTATGGCTACACCTTC
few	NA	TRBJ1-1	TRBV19	CASLGQNTEAFF	TGTGCCAGCCTGGGACAGAACACTGAAGCTTTCTTT